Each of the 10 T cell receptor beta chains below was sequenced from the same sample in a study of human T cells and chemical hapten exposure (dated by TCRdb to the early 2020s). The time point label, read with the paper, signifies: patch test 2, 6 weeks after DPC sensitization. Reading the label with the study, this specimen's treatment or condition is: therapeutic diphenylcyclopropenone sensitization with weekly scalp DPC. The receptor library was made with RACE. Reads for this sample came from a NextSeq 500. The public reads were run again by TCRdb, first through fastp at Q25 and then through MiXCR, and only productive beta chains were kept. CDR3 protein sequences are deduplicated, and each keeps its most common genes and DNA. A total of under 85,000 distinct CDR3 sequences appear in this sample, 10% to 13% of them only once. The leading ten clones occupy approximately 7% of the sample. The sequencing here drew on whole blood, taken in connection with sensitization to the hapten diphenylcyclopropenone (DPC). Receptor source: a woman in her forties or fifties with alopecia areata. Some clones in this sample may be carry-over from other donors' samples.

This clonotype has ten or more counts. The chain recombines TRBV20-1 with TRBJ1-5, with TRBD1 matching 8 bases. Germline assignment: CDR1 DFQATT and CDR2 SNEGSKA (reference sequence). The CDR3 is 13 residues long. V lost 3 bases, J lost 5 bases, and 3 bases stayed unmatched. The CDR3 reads CSASKQGDQPQHF. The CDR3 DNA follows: TGCAGTGCTAGTAAACAGGGGGATCAGCCCCAGCATTTT.

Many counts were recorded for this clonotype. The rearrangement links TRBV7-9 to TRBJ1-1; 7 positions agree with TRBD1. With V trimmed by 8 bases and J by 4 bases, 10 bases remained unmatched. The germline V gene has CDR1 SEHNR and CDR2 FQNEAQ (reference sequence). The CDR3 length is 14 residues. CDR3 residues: CASAIGGMGTEAFF. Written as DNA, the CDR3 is TGTGCCAGCGCTATAGGGGGCATGGGCACTGAAGCTTTCTTT.

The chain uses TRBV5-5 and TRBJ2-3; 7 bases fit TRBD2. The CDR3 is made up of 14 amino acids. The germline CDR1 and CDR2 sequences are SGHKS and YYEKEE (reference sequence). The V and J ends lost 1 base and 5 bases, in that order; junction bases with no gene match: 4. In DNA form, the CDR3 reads TGTGCCAGCAGCTTGTTATCGGGAGGAGATACGCAGTATTTT. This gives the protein CASSLLSGGDTQYF.

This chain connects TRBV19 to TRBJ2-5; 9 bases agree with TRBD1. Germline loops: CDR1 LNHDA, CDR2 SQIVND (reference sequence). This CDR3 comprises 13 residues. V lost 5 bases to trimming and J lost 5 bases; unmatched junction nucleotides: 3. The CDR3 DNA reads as TGTGCCAGTAGTCCGGACAGGGGTGAGACCCAGTACTTC. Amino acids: CASSPDRGETQYF.

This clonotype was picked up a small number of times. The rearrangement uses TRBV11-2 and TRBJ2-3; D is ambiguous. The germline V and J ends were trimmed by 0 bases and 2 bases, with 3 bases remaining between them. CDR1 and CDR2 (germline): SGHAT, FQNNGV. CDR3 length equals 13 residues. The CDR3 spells CASSLDFTDTQYF. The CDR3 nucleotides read TGTGCCAGCAGCTTAGATTTCACAGATACGCAGTATTTT.

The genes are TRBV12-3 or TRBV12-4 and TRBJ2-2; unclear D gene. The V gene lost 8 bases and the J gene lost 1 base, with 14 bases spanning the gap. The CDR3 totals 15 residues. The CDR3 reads CASAYPRRNTGELFF. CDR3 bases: TGTGCCAGCGCTTACCCAAGGAGGAACACCGGGGAGCTGTTTTTT.

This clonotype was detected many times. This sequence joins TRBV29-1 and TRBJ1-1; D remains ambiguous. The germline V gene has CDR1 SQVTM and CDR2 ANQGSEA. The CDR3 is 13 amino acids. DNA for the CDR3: TGCAGTGTTTCCTCAAAAATGAACACTGAAGCTTTCTTT. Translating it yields CSVSSKMNTEAFF.

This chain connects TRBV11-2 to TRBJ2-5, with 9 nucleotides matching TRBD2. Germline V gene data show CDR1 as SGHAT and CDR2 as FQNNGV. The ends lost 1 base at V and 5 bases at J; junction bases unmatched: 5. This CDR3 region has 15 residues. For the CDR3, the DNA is TGTGCCAGCAGCTTAGCTAGCGGGAACTTGGAGACCCAGTACTTC. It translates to CASSLASGNLETQYF.

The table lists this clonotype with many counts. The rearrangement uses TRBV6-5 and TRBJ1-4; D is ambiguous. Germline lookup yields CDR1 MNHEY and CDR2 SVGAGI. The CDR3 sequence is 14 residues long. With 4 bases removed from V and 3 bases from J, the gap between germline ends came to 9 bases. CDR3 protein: CASSSVAPNEKLFF. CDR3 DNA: TGTGCCAGCAGTTCGGTTGCGCCTAATGAAAAACTGTTTTTT.

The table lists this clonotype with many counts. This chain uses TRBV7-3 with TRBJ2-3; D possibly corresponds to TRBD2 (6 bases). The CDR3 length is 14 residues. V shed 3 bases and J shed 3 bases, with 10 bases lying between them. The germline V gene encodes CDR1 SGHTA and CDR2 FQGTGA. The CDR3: CASSFLGRTDTQYF. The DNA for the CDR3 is TGTGCCAGCAGCTTTCTCGGGAGAACAGATACGCAGTATTTT.